The clone carrying this T cell receptor (beta chain) has more than one count but fewer than ten. Its antigen is currently unknown. The data belong to a study of T cell responses to AZD1222 COVID-19 vaccine. Study-level points and caveats: The number of AZD1222 recipients seropositive at baseline was only five to seven.

Germline V gives CDR1 MNHEY, CDR2 SVGAGI. CDR3 size: 15 residues. Trimming removed 7 bases from V and 4 bases from J; junction bases left unmatched: 11. Measured with immunoSEQ multiplex PCR; TCRdb has only the in-frame clones, and not every one. The table records 90,000 to 120,000 clones, roughly 89% of them present only once. The chain recombines TRBV6-5 with TRBJ1-2, with 8 bases identical to TRBD1. The specimen comprised peripheral blood, sampled on day 0 of AZD1222 vaccination. The clonotype originates from an adult in good health. CDR3 region: CASTTGTGATYGYTF. CDR3 DNA: TGTGCCAGCACCACCGGGACAGGTGCTACCTATGGCTACACCTTC.